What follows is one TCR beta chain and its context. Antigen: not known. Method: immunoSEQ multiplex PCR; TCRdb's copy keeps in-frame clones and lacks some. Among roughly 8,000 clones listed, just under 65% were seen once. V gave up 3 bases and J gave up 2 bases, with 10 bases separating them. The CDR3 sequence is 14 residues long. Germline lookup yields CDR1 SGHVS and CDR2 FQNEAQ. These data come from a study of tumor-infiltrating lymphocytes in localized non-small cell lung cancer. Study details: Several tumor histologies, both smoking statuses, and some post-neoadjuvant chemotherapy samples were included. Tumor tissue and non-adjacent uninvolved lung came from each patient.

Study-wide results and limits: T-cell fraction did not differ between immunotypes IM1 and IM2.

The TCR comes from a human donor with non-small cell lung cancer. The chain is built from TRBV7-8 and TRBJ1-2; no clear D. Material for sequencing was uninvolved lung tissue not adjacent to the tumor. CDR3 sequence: CASSFQNRNYGYTF. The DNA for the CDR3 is TGTGCCAGCAGCTTCCAGAACAGAAACTATGGCTACACCTTC. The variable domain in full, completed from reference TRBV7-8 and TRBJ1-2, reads GAGVSQSPRYKVAKRGQDVALRCDPISGHVSLFWYQQALGQGPEFLTYFQNEAQLDKSGLPSDRFFAERPEGSVSTLKIQRTQQEDSAVYLCASSFQNRNYGYTFGSGTRLTVV.